The following is a TCR beta chain sequence with its context. Methods used by the authors: Counts of nucleated cells, estimated from reference gene primer amplification, were obtained. Profiled with immunoSEQ multiplex PCR; TCRdb holds only in-frame clones, not every one. That table is the source of V, J and clone size, and D and trimming were worked out from the DNA. The sample has 210,000 or so clones, 80% to 85% seen once. The entry originates in a study of blood T cell repertoires in COVID-19. Study-level information: T cells, B-cell-depleted T cells, or PBMCs supplied cDNA or gDNA.

Participant age was about 18 to 89 years, and participants resided in approximately 24 US areas. Cohorts were based on clinical histories the participants reported. The CDR3 is 16 residues long. Germline-derived CDR1 and CDR2 are SGHVS and FQNEAQ. J lost 4 bases, V lost 4 bases, and 13 bases had no gene match. Sample: PBMCs or T cells enriched from blood (not recorded which). The TCR comes from a woman between 50 and 59 years old with acute COVID-19. The chain couples TRBV7-8 to TRBJ2-7, with 7 bases that match TRBD2. The CDR3: CASSSHSAGVLYEQYF. The CDR3, as DNA: TGTGCCAGCAGCTCACACTCGGCGGGAGTCTTATACGAGCAGTACTTC.